One sample yielded the 12 T cell receptor beta chains listed below, sequenced in a study of T cells in Graves' hyperthyroidism and ophthalmopathy. RNA transcripts yielded amplified TCR beta CDR3 regions. The HTBI primer set was used in a first-round RT-PCR of the TCR CDR3. Using its own MiXCR run on the multiplex PCR reads, TCRdb lists one record per CDR3 protein. Among more than 300,000 distinct CDR3 sequences listed, about 14% were seen once. The specimen sequenced was blood. The receptor set was obtained from a woman aged 25 to 39 with Graves' hyperthyroidism.

This clonotype was recorded at least ten times. The CDR3 DNA is TGTGCCAGCAGCTTAACAGCCCCCTACGTTAATGAGCAGTTCTTC. Translation: CASSLTAPYVNEQFF. This chain uses TRBV7-9 with TRBJ2-1; the D is unclear. The V gene lost 2 bases and the J gene lost 7 bases, with 15 bases spanning the gap. The length of the CDR3 is 15 residues. The germline gives CDR1 SEHNR, CDR2 FQNEAQ (reference sequence).

There are a few counts of this clonotype. This chain joins TRBV30 and TRBJ2-7; unclear D gene. Trimming pared 2 bases from V and 2 bases from J, leaving 10 bases between. Germline assignment: CDR1 GTSNPN and CDR2 SVGIG (reference sequence). This CDR3 is built from 13 residues. The CDR3: CAWSLQVTYEQYF. CDR3 sequence (DNA): TGTGCCTGGAGTCTTCAGGTCACCTACGAGCAGTACTTC. Variable domain in full (rest from reference TRBV30 and TRBJ2-7): SQTIHQWPATLVQPVGSPLSLECTVEGTSNPNLYWYRQAAGRGLQLLFYSVGIGQISSEVPQNLSASRPQDRQFILSSKKLLLSDSGFYLCAWSLQVTYEQYFGPGTRLTVT.

CDR3 amino acids: CATMADEQYF. The CDR3 nucleotides read TGTGCCACCATGGCGGACGAGCAGTACTTC. This chain connects TRBV25-1 to TRBJ2-7; D gene uncertain. This CDR3 has 10 amino acids. Trimming removed 10 bases from V and 5 bases from J, with 9 bases in between. Germline CDR1 is MGHDK and CDR2 is SYGVNS.

The chain combines TRBV20-1 with TRBJ1-6; 9 nucleotides line up with TRBD1. CDR1 and CDR2 from the germline V gene are DFQATT and SNEGSKA (reference sequence). The CDR3 extends over 15 amino acids. J was trimmed by 3 bases and V by 5 bases; bases with no gene match: 5. The CDR3 DNA reads TGCAGTGCTTCCGAGGGACAGGGCTATAATTCACCCCTCCACTTT. Translating it yields CSASEGQGYNSPLHF.

CDR3 nucleotides: TGTGCCATAAGCGACGGGACCGGGAAAGGATACGAGCAGTACTTC. It translates to CAISDGTGKGYEQYF. This chain links TRBV10-3 with TRBJ2-7; D could derive from TRBD1 or TRBD2 (5 bases each). This CDR3 spans 15 amino acids. The germline V gene encodes CDR1 ENHRY and CDR2 SYGVKD. Trimming took off 9 bases at V and 4 bases at J, with 22 bases between the two ends.

This clonotype was found many times. V usage is TRBV6-1 and J usage is TRBJ1-2, with D uncertain. CDR3 length: 13 residues. Germline lookup yields CDR1 MNHNS and CDR2 SASEGT. Trimming shortened V by 8 bases and J by 0 bases, and 10 bases separated the two germline ends. The chain's CDR3 is CASSSFPNYGYTF. DNA for the CDR3: TGTGCCAGCTCGTCATTTCCTAACTATGGCTACACCTTC.

This clonotype was counted ten times or more. This chain joins TRBV7-2 and TRBJ2-5, with TRBD2 as a possible D gene (6 bases). CDR1 is SGHTA, CDR2 FQGNSA, per germline. There are 14 residues in the CDR3. V was trimmed by 4 bases and J by 5 bases, leaving 14 bases between them. CDR3 in DNA: TGTGCCAGCAGCTCCTCGGGCCGGGGGGAGACCCAGTACTTC. Translated, it gives CASSSSGRGETQYF.

The chain couples TRBV10-3 to TRBJ2-5; D gene uncertain. Germline CDR1 is ENHRY and CDR2 is SYGVKD. The CDR3 contains 11 residues. With 4 bases removed from V and 5 bases from J, the gap between germline ends came to 5 bases. Here the CDR3 reads CAISVGETQYF. CDR3 bases: TGTGCCATCAGTGTGGGGGAGACCCAGTACTTC.

This clonotype was recorded a few times. This CDR3 is CASSWQRANTEAFF. The CDR3 DNA reads TGTGCCAGCAGTTGGCAAAGGGCGAACACTGAAGCTTTCTTT. The J gene is TRBJ1-1, the V gene TRBV12-3 or TRBV12-4; D unresolved. This CDR3 spans 14 amino acids. V lost 4 bases and J lost 1, with 10 bases in between.

Only a few counts were recorded for this clonotype. The DNA of the CDR3 is TGTGCCAGCAGCTCCGACCCGGGACTAGTAAGCTACGAGCAGTACTTC. The encoded protein is CASSSDPGLVSYEQYF. The V call is TRBV7-2, the J call TRBJ2-7; 8 bases are shared with TRBD2. This CDR3 region has 16 residues. With 4 bases clipped from V and 3 bases from J, the junction kept 11 bases outside the gene matches. Germline CDR1 is SGHTA and CDR2 is FQGNSA.

This chain links TRBV30 with TRBJ2-1; no firm D call. Between the trimmed V and J ends, which lost 0 bases and 4 bases, there was a span of 10 bases. CDR1 and CDR2 from the germline V gene are GTSNPN and SVGIG (reference sequence). The CDR3 consists of 14 residues. The CDR3 DNA is TGTGCCTGGAGTGTTGTCGGGTATTACAATGAGCAGTTCTTC. As protein: CAWSVVGYYNEQFF. Full variable domain (rest looked up from reference TRBV30 and TRBJ2-1): SQTIHQWPATLVQPVGSPLSLECTVEGTSNPNLYWYRQAAGRGLQLLFYSVGIGQISSEVPQNLSASRPQDRQFILSSKKLLLSDSGFYLCAWSVVGYYNEQFFGPGTRLTVL.

V and J are TRBV6-1 and TRBJ2-6, with D perhaps TRBD1 (6 bases). CDR1 is MNHNS, CDR2 SASEGT, per germline. This CDR3 region has 17 residues. V lost 7 bases and J lost 2, with 18 bases in between. The CDR3 loop is CASTTTGIYAGANVLTF. CDR3 bases: TGTGCCAGCACCACCACAGGGATATACGCTGGGGCCAACGTCCTGACTTTC.